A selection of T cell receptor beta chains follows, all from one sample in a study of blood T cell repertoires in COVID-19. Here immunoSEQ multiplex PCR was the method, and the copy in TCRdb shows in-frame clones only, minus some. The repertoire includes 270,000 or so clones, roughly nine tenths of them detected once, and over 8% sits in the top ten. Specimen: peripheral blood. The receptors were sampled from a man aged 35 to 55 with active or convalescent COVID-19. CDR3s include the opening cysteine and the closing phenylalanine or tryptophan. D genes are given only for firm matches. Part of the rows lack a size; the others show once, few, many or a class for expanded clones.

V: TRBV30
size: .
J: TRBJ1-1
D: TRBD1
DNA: TGTGCCTGGACGGGACAGGGGGTAACTGAAGCTTTCTTT
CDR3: CAWTGQGVTEAFF

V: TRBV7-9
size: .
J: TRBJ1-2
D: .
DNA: TGTGCCAGCAGCTTATCGACAGGCATCTATGGCTACACCTTC
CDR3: CASSLSTGIYGYTF

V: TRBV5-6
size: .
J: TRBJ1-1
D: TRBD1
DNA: TGTGCCAGCAGCCCCCGAACAGGGGCAGTCACTGAAGCTTTCTTT
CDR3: CASSPRTGAVTEAFF

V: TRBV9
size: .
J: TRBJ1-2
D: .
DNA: TGTGCCAGCAGCGTAGGTGTCCAAACTAACTATGGCTACACCTTC
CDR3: CASSVGVQTNYGYTF

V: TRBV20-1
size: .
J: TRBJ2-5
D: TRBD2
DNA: TGCAGTGCTAGTCCGAGCGGGGGATTTCAAGAGACCCAGTACTTC
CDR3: CSASPSGGFQETQYF

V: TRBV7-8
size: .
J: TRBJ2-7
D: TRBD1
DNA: TGTGCCAGCAGCCCCGGACAGGGGTACGGAGTGCAGTACTTC
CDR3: CASSPGQGYGVQYF

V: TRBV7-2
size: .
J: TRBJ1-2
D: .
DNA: TGTGCCAGCAGCCGGACAGAAACTACTAACTATGGCTACACCTTC
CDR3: CASSRTETTNYGYTF

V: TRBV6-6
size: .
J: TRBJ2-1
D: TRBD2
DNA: TGTGCTATAGGACTAGCGGGAGGGCAAAATGAGCAGTTCTTC
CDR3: CAIGLAGGQNEQFF

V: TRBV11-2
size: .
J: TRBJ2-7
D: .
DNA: TGTGCCAGCAGCTTAGTGTCAGGGTCCTCCTACGAGCAGTACTTC
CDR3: CASSLVSGSSYEQYF

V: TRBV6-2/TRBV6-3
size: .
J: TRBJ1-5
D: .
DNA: TGTGCCAGCAGTTACCTTGAGGGACAGCCCCAGCATTTT
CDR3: CASSYLEGQPQHF

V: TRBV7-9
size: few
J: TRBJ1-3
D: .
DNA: TGTGCCAGCAGCCGCGGGGACGTCAGCACCATATATTTT
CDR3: CASSRGDVSTIYF

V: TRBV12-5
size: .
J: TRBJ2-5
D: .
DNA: TGTGCTAGTGGTCGGGACTCGACACGCGAGACCCAGTACTTC
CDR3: CASGRDSTRETQYF

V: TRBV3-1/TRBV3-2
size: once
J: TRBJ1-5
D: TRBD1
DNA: TGTGCCAGCAGCCATCGGACAGGGCACAATCAGCCCCAGCATTTT
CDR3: CASSHRTGHNQPQHF

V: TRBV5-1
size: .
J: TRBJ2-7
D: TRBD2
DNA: TGCGCCACCGGAAGGACTAGCGGGAATATCTACGAGCAGTACTTC
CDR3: CATGRTSGNIYEQYF

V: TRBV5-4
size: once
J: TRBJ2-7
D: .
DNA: TGTGCCAGCAGCCTCGGACAGGGAGGGGAGTACTTC
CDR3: CASSLGQGGEYF

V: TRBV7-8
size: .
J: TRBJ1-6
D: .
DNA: TGTGCCAGCAGCCCCCGTGCGGGGCTTAATTCACCCCTCCACTTT
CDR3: CASSPRAGLNSPLHF

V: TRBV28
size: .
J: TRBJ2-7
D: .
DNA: TGTGCCAGCAGTGGTCGGCGACAGTCCTACGAGCAGTACTTC
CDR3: CASSGRRQSYEQYF

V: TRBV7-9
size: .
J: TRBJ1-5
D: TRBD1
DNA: TGTGCCAGCAGCTTAGCCGGACAGGTTCATCAGCCCCAGCATTTT
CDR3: CASSLAGQVHQPQHF

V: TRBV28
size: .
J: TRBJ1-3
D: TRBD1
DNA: TGTGCCAGCAGACAGGGGACCTCTGGAAACACCATATATTTT
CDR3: CASRQGTSGNTIYF

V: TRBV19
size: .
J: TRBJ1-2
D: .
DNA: TGTGCCAGTAGTCCTCAGGGCAGGGCCGACTATGGCTACACCTTC
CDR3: CASSPQGRADYGYTF

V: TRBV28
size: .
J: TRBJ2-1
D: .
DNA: TGTGCCAGCACCCCAGGCAGGCCCCCTTACAATGAGCAGTTCTTC
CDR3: CASTPGRPPYNEQFF

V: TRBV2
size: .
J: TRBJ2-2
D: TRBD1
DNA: TGTGCCAGCAGTGAAGGATGGGGACAGGGGACCGGGGAGCTGTTTTTT
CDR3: CASSEGWGQGTGELFF

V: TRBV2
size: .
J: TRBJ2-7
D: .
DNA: TGTGCCAGCCGAAAAAGGGCGGGCCCCTACGAGCAGTACTTC
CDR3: CASRKRAGPYEQYF

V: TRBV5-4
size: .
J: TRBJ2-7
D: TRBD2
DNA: TGTGCCCTCTCCACGGGGGGTGACGAGCAGTACTTC
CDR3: CALSTGGDEQYF

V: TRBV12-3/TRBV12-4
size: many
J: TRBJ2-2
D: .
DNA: TGTGCCACGGCGAACACCGGGGAGCTGTTTTTT
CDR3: CATANTGELFF

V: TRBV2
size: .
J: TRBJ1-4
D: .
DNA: TGTGCCAGCAGTGAAAGGGAGGGCTCTGAAAAACTGTTTTTT
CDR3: CASSEREGSEKLFF

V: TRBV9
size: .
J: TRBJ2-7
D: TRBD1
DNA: TGTGCCAGCAGCCTTCGGGACAGGGGAACCTACGAGCAGTACTTC
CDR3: CASSLRDRGTYEQYF

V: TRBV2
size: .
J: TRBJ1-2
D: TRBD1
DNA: TGTGCCAGCAGTCAGGACAGGGTGGTTGGCTACACCTTC
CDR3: CASSQDRVVGYTF

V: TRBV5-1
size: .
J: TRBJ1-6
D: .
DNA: TGCGCCAGCAGCTTGAACCCCGGGGGTAATTCACCCCTCCACTTT
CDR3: CASSLNPGGNSPLHF

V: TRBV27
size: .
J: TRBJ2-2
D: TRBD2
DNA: TGTGCCAGCAGTTCAGCCGGGACTAGCGGGAAGACCGGGGAGCTGTTTTTT
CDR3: CASSSAGTSGKTGELFF

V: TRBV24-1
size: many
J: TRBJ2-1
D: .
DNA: TGTGCCACCAGTGAGCAAGTACTAGCGAGGGGGTGGAATGAGCAGTTCTTC
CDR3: CATSEQVLARGWNEQFF

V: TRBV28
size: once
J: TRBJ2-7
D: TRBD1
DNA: TGTGCCAGCAGTACTGGGACAGATGGATCCTACGAGCAGTACTTC
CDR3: CASSTGTDGSYEQYF

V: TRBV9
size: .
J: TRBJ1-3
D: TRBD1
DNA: TGTGCCAGCAGGGGACAGTCCCGAAACACCATATATTTT
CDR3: CASRGQSRNTIYF

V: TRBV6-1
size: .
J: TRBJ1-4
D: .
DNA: TGTGCCAGCAGTGATTCGACAGGTGGGGAAAAACTGTTTTTT
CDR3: CASSDSTGGEKLFF

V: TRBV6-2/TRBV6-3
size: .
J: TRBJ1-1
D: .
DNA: TGTGCCAGCAGTTACTCCCAGACTGAAGCTTTCTTT
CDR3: CASSYSQTEAFF

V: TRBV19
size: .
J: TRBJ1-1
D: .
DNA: TGTGCCAGTAGTATAGATTTGGGCAGGGCCACTGAAGCTTTCTTT
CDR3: CASSIDLGRATEAFF

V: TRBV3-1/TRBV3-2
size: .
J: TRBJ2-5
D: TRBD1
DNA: TGTGCCAGCAGCCAACGCGGGACAGGGTTTTGGGAGACCCAGTACTTC
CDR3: CASSQRGTGFWETQYF

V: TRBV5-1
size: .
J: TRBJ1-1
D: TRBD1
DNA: TGCGCCAGCCGAGGGGGCCCTACCGACACTGAAGCTTTCTTT
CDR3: CASRGGPTDTEAFF

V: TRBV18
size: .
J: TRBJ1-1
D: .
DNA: TGTGCCAGCTCACTCAGGAGGGGATCGGACACTGAAGCTTTCTTT
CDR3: CASSLRRGSDTEAFF

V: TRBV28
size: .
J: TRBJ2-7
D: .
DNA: TGTGCCAGCCGAATCCGGGTAGGTTACGAGCAGTACTTC
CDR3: CASRIRVGYEQYF

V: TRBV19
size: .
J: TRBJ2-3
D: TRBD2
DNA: TGTGCCAGTACTAAAGACCCGAGCGGGGGACCTTTGGATACGCAGTATTTT
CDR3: CASTKDPSGGPLDTQYF

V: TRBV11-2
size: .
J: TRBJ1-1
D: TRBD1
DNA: TGTGCCAGCAGCCTAGGGGACAGGGAAGCTTTCTTT
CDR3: CASSLGDREAFF

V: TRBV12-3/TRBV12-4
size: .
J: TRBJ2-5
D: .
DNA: TGTGCCAGCAGTCCCGCCGGGGAGACCCAGTACTTC
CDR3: CASSPAGETQYF

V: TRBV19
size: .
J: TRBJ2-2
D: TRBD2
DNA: TGTGCCAGTACTACCCTGGGAGGGGCGAACACCGGGGAGCTGTTTTTT
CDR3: CASTTLGGANTGELFF

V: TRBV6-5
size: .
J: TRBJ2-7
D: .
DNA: TGTGCCAGCAGTCCCGGGACCTACGAGCAGTACTTC
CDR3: CASSPGTYEQYF

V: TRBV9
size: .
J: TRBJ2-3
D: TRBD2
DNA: TGTGCCAGCAGCGTAGCGGGAGGGTCAGATACGCAGTATTTT
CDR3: CASSVAGGSDTQYF

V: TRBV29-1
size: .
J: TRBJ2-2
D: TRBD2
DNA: TGCAGCGTTGAAGATCGGACTAGCGCGGGGGGTGGGGAGCTGTTTTTT
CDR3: CSVEDRTSAGGGELFF

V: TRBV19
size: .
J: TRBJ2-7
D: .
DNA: TGTGCCAGTAGTATGAAGTCGAGCTCCTACGAGCAGTACTTC
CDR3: CASSMKSSSYEQYF

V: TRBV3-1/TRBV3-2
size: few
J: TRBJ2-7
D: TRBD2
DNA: TGTGCCAGCAGTCCGTGGGTAGCGGGGGTAAACGAGCAGTACTTC
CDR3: CASSPWVAGVNEQYF

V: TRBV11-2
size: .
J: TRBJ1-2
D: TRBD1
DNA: TGTGCCAGCAGCTTATTTTGGGACAGCAGAAATGGCTACACCTTC
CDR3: CASSLFWDSRNGYTF

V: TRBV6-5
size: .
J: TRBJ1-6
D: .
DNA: TGTGCCAGCAGGGGGCAGGGACTTAATTCACCCCTCCACTTT
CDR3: CASRGQGLNSPLHF

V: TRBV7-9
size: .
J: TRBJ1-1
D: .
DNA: TGTGCCAGCAGCGAAAGATCGAGCACTGAAGCTTTCTTT
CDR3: CASSERSSTEAFF

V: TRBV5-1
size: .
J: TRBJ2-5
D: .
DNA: TGCGCCAGCAGTATTATAGGGGGAGAGACCCAGTACTTC
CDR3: CASSIIGGETQYF

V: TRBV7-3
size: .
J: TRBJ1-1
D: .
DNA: TGTGCCAGCAGCTTATCCGGGGGGCTTCGCACTGAAGCTTTCTTT
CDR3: CASSLSGGLRTEAFF

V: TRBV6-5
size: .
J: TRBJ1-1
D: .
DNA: TGTGCCAGCAGTCGGGCCAACCGCGGGAATGAAGCTTTCTTT
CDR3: CASSRANRGNEAFF

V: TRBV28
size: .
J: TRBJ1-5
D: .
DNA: TGTGCCTCGATCTCCCCCCGGGACTGGAATCAGCCCCAGCATTTT
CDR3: CASISPRDWNQPQHF

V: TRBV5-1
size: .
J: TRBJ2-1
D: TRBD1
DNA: TGCGCCAGCAGCTTGGAGTTCGGACAGGGATACAATGAGCAGTTCTTC
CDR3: CASSLEFGQGYNEQFF

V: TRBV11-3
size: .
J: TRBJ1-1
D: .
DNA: TGTGCCAGCAGCTTAGATCTGAGAGTCAGGGTAACTGAAGCTTTCTTT
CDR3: CASSLDLRVRVTEAFF

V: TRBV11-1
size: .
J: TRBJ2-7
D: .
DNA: TGTGCCAGCAGCTTAGAGGGGGATCACTACGAGCAGTACTTC
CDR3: CASSLEGDHYEQYF